The subject of this entry is one TCR beta chain. This record belongs to a study of shared clonotypes between healthy human individuals. The V gene lost 2 bases and the J gene lost 2 bases, with 12 bases spanning the gap. The germline V gene encodes CDR1 MNHNS and CDR2 SASEGT. The CDR3 has 15 residues. The protocol was immunoSEQ multiplex PCR, while the TCRdb copy is restricted to in-frame clones and leaves out a portion. The table includes some 2.1 million clones, roughly 94% detected once. This TCR was sampled from a man aged 18 to 30 in good health. The sequenced sample was naive CD4+ T cells sorted from blood. As for subset: CD45RA+ positively selected. The chain recombines TRBV6-1 with TRBJ1-2; possible D gene TRBD1, 6 bases. CDR3 in DNA: TGTGCCAGCAGTGAAAGACGGGGACAAAACTATGGCTACACCTTC. Amino acid sequence: CASSERRGQNYGYTF.